A single sample gave rise to the 5 T cell receptor beta chains below, sequenced in a study of T cell responses to AZD1222 COVID-19 vaccine (dated by TCRdb to the early 2020s). Library prep was done by the immunoSEQ multiplex PCR assay. In its TCRdb copy, this immuneACCESS table keeps in-frame sequences only and misses some clones. Where compared with another copy, unresolved V genes explain less than half of these, and the others have no known cause. The sample profile shows fewer than 120,000 clones; 88% of them were found once. Of the sample, over 1.5% falls within the top ten clones. The time point label here, explained by the study, means: baseline before first vaccination. Sequencing used peripheral blood, obtained on day 0 of AZD1222 vaccination. All receptors derive from an adult in good health.

V is TRBV29-1 and J is TRBJ2-3; 14 nucleotides agree with TRBD2. CDR1 and CDR2 (germline): SQVTM, ANQGSEA. V dropped 5 bases and J dropped 4; count of bases not matched to a gene: 20. This CDR3 has 20 residues. The CDR3 region is CSVTPGLAGAGGARPDTQYF. The CDR3 DNA reads as TGCAGCGTTACCCCGGGACTAGCGGGAGCCGGGGGTGCACGGCCAGATACGCAGTATTTT.

CDR3 in amino acids: CASSRPGNEQFF. DNA of the CDR3: TGTGCCAGCAGCCGACCAGGGAATGAGCAGTTCTTC. V and J are TRBV3-1 (or the pseudogene TRBV3-2) and TRBJ2-1; D is perhaps TRBD1 (5 bases). The germline V and J ends were trimmed by 4 bases and 7 bases, with 8 bases remaining between them. The CDR3 is 12 residues long. Germline V gene data show CDR1 as LGHDT and CDR2 as YNNKEL (reference sequence).

The rearrangement links TRBV3-1 (or the pseudogene TRBV3-2) to TRBJ1-3; D gene ambiguous. The germline gives CDR1 LGHDT, CDR2 YNNKEL (reference sequence). The CDR3 is made up of 14 amino acids. Trimming shortened V by 2 bases and J by 3 bases, and 8 bases separated the two germline ends. The CDR3 protein is CASSQRQVGNTIYF. Written as DNA, the CDR3 is TGTGCCAGCAGCCAACGGCAGGTTGGAAACACCATATATTTT.

The chain links TRBV30 to TRBJ2-7, with D possibly TRBD1 on 6 matching bases. The V gene's germline CDR1 is GTSNPN and CDR2 SVGIG (reference sequence). The V and J ends lost 3 bases and 1 base respectively, with 13 bases between them. The CDR3 is 14 residues long. CDR3 loop: CAWRPPDRSYEQYF. The CDR3 region has the DNA TGTGCCTGGAGGCCCCCCGACAGGTCCTACGAGCAGTACTTC.

The J gene is TRBJ1-2, the V gene TRBV18; a weak D match, TRBD1 (6 bases). The CDR3 runs to 16 residues. Trimming took 3 bases from V and 0 from J, leaving 14 bases between them. Germline CDR1 and CDR2: KGHSH and LQKENI. The CDR3 DNA is TGTGCCAGCTCACCGACGGGGGCGCGGGCTAACTATGGCTACACCTTC. Protein sequence: CASSPTGARANYGYTF.